This TCR beta chain was sequenced for a study of blood T cell repertoires in COVID-19. The CDR3 extends over 15 amino acids. Germline V gene sequence: CDR1 SEHNR, CDR2 FQNEAQ (reference sequence). Trimming cost V 5 bases and J 5 bases, with 16 bases left between them. TCRdb keeps only in-frame clones here, not all; method: immunoSEQ multiplex PCR. The table has fewer than 350,000 clones, approximately 86% seen once. This receptor was identified in a woman aged 25 to 39 who had recovered from COVID-19. Sequencing input: peripheral blood. This chain links TRBV7-9 with TRBJ2-1, with D tentatively TRBD1 (6 bases). The DNA of the CDR3 is TGTGCCAGCAGCCCTCCGGACAGCTTTCACAATGAGCAGTTCTTC. Its translation: CASSPPDSFHNEQFF.